This T cell receptor beta chain was recovered during a study of post-analysis software for immune sequencing data. Looking at the study overall: Secondary progressive, relapsing-remitting and progressive-relapsing multiple sclerosis were among the included disease courses.

The germline gives CDR1 SGHRS, CDR2 YFSETQ. The CDR3 has 13 residues. V was cut by 7 bases and J by 8 bases, with 16 bases left in between. Unique molecular identifiers were built into the TCR beta cDNA libraries. T cells numbering roughly 0.9 to 11 million gave rise to roughly 0.5 million cDNA molecules. TCRdb used MiXCR to reprocess the PCR reads, holding one entry per CDR3 protein. The data contain about 260,000 distinct CDR3 sequences, 30% to 45% of them seen just once; the ten biggest clones take up roughly 4.8%. The sample holds many counts of this clonotype. No antigen is known for it. Study-level points and caveats: Samples made in the same batch grouped tightly together by F measure. Four to six TRBV segments were significantly more frequent in patients than in controls. TRBV5-6, TRBV5-1 and TRBV20-1 were among these segments.

The J gene is TRBJ2-1, the V gene TRBV5-1; D might be TRBD1 (5 bases). Sequencing input: blood. The clonotype was recovered from a girl aged 10 to 17 with multiple sclerosis. The CDR3 loop is CASAPQGAYEQFF. CDR3 DNA: TGCGCCAGCGCCCCCCAAGGGGCGTATGAGCAGTTCTTC.